This entry lists 25 T cell receptor beta chains sequenced from one sample in a study of cytomegalovirus exposure and HLA in healthy donors. The assay was immunoSEQ multiplex PCR, and TCRdb's table has in-frame clones only and misses some. The table records 150,000 to 200,000 clones, approximately 78% of them present only once. Sequencing was performed on PBMCs. Receptors were obtained from a woman aged 25-40 years in good health and CMV-seronegative.

This rearrangement joins TRBV10-2 to TRBJ2-1, with a possible D match to TRBD2 (5 bases). From germline, CDR1 is WSHSY and CDR2 SAAADI. V lost 6 bases to trimming and J lost 1 base, with 7 bases between them. The CDR3 runs to 13 residues. This chain's CDR3 is CASRLGSYNEQFF. CDR3 nucleotides: TGCGCCAGCAGACTAGGATCCTACAATGAGCAGTTCTTC.

CDR3 region: CASSLGQENQPQHF. CDR3 DNA: TGCGCCAGCAGCTTGGGACAGGAAAATCAGCCCCAGCATTTT. The chain joins TRBV5-1 to TRBJ1-5; weak D call: TRBD1 (6 bases). V dropped 0 bases and J dropped 4 bases, with 8 bases sitting between them. The CDR3 has 14 residues. CDR1 SGHRS and CDR2 YFSETQ come from the germline V gene.

The rearrangement joins TRBV20-1 to TRBJ2-7; no firm D call. CDR1 and CDR2 (germline): DFQATT, SNEGSKA (reference sequence). V shed 5 bases and J shed 3 bases, with 5 bases lying between them. The CDR3 is 10 residues long. In DNA, the CDR3 is TGCAGTGCTGGGCTCTACGAGCAGTACTTC. Protein sequence: CSAGLYEQYF.

The chain is built from TRBV27 and TRBJ2-1; TRBD2 is a possible D gene (5 bases). There are 17 residues in the CDR3. CDR1 and CDR2 (germline): MNHEY, SMNVEV (reference sequence). Between the trimmed V and J ends, which lost 1 base and 0 bases, there was a span of 13 bases. This CDR3 reads CASSLWLAAVSYNEQFF. As DNA, the CDR3 is TGTGCCAGCAGTTTATGGCTAGCAGCGGTCTCCTACAATGAGCAGTTCTTC.

This clone was seen only a few times. V and J are TRBV6-1 and TRBJ1-2, with D possibly matching TRBD1 (6 bases). V shed 5 bases and J shed 8 bases, with 18 bases lying between them. Germline lookup yields CDR1 MNHNS and CDR2 SASEGT. This CDR3 is built from 14 residues. CDR3 coding DNA: TGTGCCAGCAGTCGACGGGTGGGGGCAGAAGGCTACACCTTC. Amino acids: CASSRRVGAEGYTF.

This clone was picked up a small number of times. The chain recombines TRBV30 with TRBJ1-6; D perhaps matches TRBD1 (5 bases). The germline V gene has CDR1 GTSNPN and CDR2 SVGIG (reference sequence). The V gene lost 0 bases and the J gene lost 9 bases, with 15 bases spanning the gap. The CDR3 sequence is 15 residues long. CDR3 nucleotides: TGTGCCTGGAGTGTGCCAGGGTCAGCGTCTTCACCCCTCCACTTT. It yields the protein CAWSVPGSASSPLHF.

The chain joins TRBV7-6 to TRBJ1-2; 8 bases line up with TRBD1. CDR1 is SGHVS, CDR2 FNYEAQ, per germline. The CDR3 covers 13 residues. V lost 1 base to trimming and J lost 5 bases; unmatched junction nucleotides: 0. As DNA, the CDR3 is TGTGCCAGCAGCTTAGGGACAGGGTATGGCTACACCTTC. It encodes CASSLGTGYGYTF.

CDR3 loop: CASSLLGGNWHF. For the CDR3, the DNA is TGTGCCAGCAGTTTATTGGGGGGGAACTGGCATTTT. The J gene is TRBJ1-5, the V gene TRBV28, with a weak D call TRBD1 (5 bases). This CDR3 contains 12 residues. Per germline, CDR1 MDHEN and CDR2 SYDVKM. V was trimmed by 1 base and J by 15 bases, leaving 13 bases between them.

The J gene is TRBJ1-1, the V gene TRBV5-1; D possibly corresponds to TRBD1 (6 bases). This CDR3 has 15 amino acids. The germline CDR1 and CDR2 sequences are SGHRS and YFSETQ. V shed 4 bases and J shed 4 bases, with 17 bases lying between them. The CDR3 here is CASSTTTTGTTEAFF. The CDR3, as DNA: TGCGCCAGCAGCACCACTACTACAGGGACCACTGAAGCTTTCTTT. The full variable domain, completed using reference TRBV5-1 and TRBJ1-1, is KAGVTQTPRYLIKTRGQQVTLSCSPISGHRSVSWYQQTPGQGLQFLFEYFSETQRNKGNFPGRFSGRQFSNSRSEMNVSTLELGDSALYLCASSTTTTGTTEAFFGQGTRLTVV.

The rearrangement uses TRBV5-1 and TRBJ1-1; tentative D call: TRBD1 (6 bases). Germline lookup yields CDR1 SGHRS and CDR2 YFSETQ. V was clipped by 3 bases and J by 5 bases, with 14 bases between them. The length of the CDR3 is 14 residues. CDR3 nucleotides: TGCGCCAGCAGCTGGGGGAAACAGGGAACTGAAGCTTTCTTT. This codes for CASSWGKQGTEAFF.

The CDR3 nucleotides read TGCAGCGTGTACCGGGACAGTAACTCCTACGAGCAGTACTTC. Translated, it gives CSVYRDSNSYEQYF. V gene TRBV29-1 combines with J gene TRBJ2-7, with TRBD1 matching 7 bases. This CDR3 is built from 14 residues. Germline V gives CDR1 SQVTM, CDR2 ANQGSEA. J was trimmed by 0 bases and V by 6 bases; bases with no gene match: 8.

The chain couples TRBV30 to TRBJ2-1; a weak D match, TRBD2 (5 bases). V was clipped by 4 bases and J by 8 bases, with 12 bases between them. CDR1 and CDR2 from the germline V gene are GTSNPN and SVGIG (reference sequence). The CDR3 extends over 12 amino acids. DNA for the CDR3: TGTGCCTGGAAATGGGAGAGGGATGAGCAGTTCTTC. Amino acids: CAWKWERDEQFF.

The sample holds one count of this clone. The chain carries TRBV6-6 and TRBJ2-7, with D tentatively TRBD2 (6 bases). CDR3 length: 15 amino acids. Looked up from germline, CDR1 is MNHNY and CDR2 is SVGAGI (reference sequence). V gave up 2 bases and J gave up 2 bases, with 13 bases separating them. This CDR3 reads CASSYVLSGAYEQYF. In nucleotides, the CDR3 is TGTGCCAGCAGTTACGTCCTTAGCGGAGCCTACGAGCAGTACTTC.

J is TRBJ1-1 and V is TRBV5-1, with 10 bases matching TRBD1. Per germline, CDR1 SGHRS and CDR2 YFSETQ. This CDR3 has 14 residues. With V trimmed by 4 bases and J by 4 bases, 4 bases remained unmatched. CDR3 amino acids: CASSGGQGGTEAFF. Written as DNA, the CDR3 is TGCGCCAGCAGCGGAGGACAGGGGGGCACTGAAGCTTTCTTT.

This clone appeared a few times. This chain connects TRBV6-6 to TRBJ1-2; 7 nucleotides match TRBD1. Trimming cost V 6 bases and J 0 bases; bases outside gene matches: 4. CDR3 size: 14 residues. Germline V gene lookup returns CDR1 MNHNY and CDR2 SVGAGI (reference sequence). The CDR3 DNA is TGTGCCAGCAGCACAGACAGGGCTAACTATGGCTACACCTTC. Residues: CASSTDRANYGYTF.

This clone has just a few counts. The chain employs TRBV30 and TRBJ1-1; no definite D call. The CDR3 loop spans 11 amino acids. Germline assignment: CDR1 GTSNPN and CDR2 SVGIG (reference sequence). V lost 3 bases and J 5 bases, leaving 7 bases between the germline ends. The CDR3 here is CAWSAVTEAFF. The CDR3 DNA reads as TGTGCCTGGAGCGCAGTAACTGAAGCTTTCTTT.

The V gene is TRBV30, the J gene TRBJ1-3; 9 nucleotides agree with TRBD1. Germline V gene data show CDR1 as GTSNPN and CDR2 as SVGIG (reference sequence). Losses at the gene ends were 0 bases for V and 0 bases for J; bases not matched to a gene: 3. This CDR3 has 16 residues. This CDR3 is CAWSVTGGFSGNTIYF. CDR3 DNA: TGTGCCTGGAGTGTTACAGGGGGCTTCTCTGGAAACACCATATATTTT.

A few counts support this clone. Within the sample, other DNA sequences also encode this same CDR3. The chain combines TRBV18 with TRBJ1-2, with D hard to call. V was clipped by 1 base and J by 0 bases, with 9 bases between them. The CDR3 runs 15 residues. Per germline, CDR1 KGHSH and CDR2 LQKENI. The CDR3 region has the DNA TGTGCCAGCTCACCACAAACAGACCCTAACTATGGCTACACCTTC. This sequence encodes CASSPQTDPNYGYTF.

The chain links TRBV5-8 to TRBJ2-1, with TRBD1 as a possible D gene (6 bases). Germline V gene sequence: CDR1 SGHTS, CDR2 YDEGEE. The V end lost 7 bases, the J end lost 4 bases, and 18 bases lay between the germline ends. CDR3 length: 15 residues. The CDR3 bases are TGTGCCAGCGCGCGGACAAACACAGGGTACAATGAGCAGTTCTTC. Protein sequence: CASARTNTGYNEQFF.

The chain couples TRBV5-4 to TRBJ1-5, with 8 bases that match TRBD1. The CDR3 is 15 residues long. With 4 bases clipped from V and 1 base from J, the junction kept 4 bases outside the gene matches. CDR1 SGHNT and CDR2 YYREEE come from the germline V gene (reference sequence). CDR3 nucleotides: TGTGCCAGCAGCCTCGGACAGGGAAGCAATCAGCCCCAGCATTTT. Its protein product is CASSLGQGSNQPQHF.

The CDR3 DNA follows: TGCGCCAGCAGCCTTGGACACCCGAGGCGGGGCTACACCTTC. Amino acid sequence: CASSLGHPRRGYTF. This sequence joins TRBV10-2 and TRBJ1-2, with D possibly TRBD1 on 5 matching bases. CDR1 and CDR2 from the germline V gene are WSHSY and SAAADI. CDR3 length: 14 amino acids. The V gene lost 6 bases and the J gene lost 8 bases, with 19 bases spanning the gap.

The chain joins TRBV19 to TRBJ2-3, with 14 bases matching TRBD2. Trimming at V came to 1 base and at J to 2 bases, leaving 2 bases not matched to a gene. Germline CDR1 reads LNHDA; CDR2 reads SQIVND (reference sequence). This CDR3 is built from 17 residues. The CDR3 protein is CASSIGTSGGLTDTQYF. The CDR3 nucleotides read TGTGCCAGTAGTATAGGGACTAGCGGGGGGCTCACAGATACGCAGTATTTT.

CDR3 protein: CSALLNEQFF. The CDR3 DNA follows: TGCAGTGCCTTACTCAATGAGCAGTTCTTC. The gene calls are TRBV20-1 and TRBJ2-1, with D hard to call. CDR1 is DFQATT and CDR2 is SNEGSKA in the germline V gene (reference sequence). V gave up 6 bases and J gave up 6 bases, with 6 bases separating them. The CDR3 runs 10 residues.

The rearrangement links TRBV27 to TRBJ2-7, with 8 bases lining up with TRBD2. Trimming cost V 7 bases and J 0 bases; bases outside gene matches: 8. Germline loops: CDR1 MNHEY, CDR2 SMNVEV (reference sequence). The CDR3 spans 15 residues. The DNA of the CDR3 is TGTGCCAGCACCTGGGCGGGAGGTGCCTCCTACGAGCAGTACTTC. Residues: CASTWAGGASYEQYF.

The chain employs TRBV2 and TRBJ2-3, with 12 bases fitting TRBD2. The V gene end was trimmed by 9 bases and the J gene end by 7 bases; junction bases not matched to a gene: 14. The CDR3 sequence is 16 residues long. Germline values: CDR1 SNHLY, CDR2 FYNNEI. For the CDR3, the DNA is TGTGCCAGTCCACTAGCGGGAGGAAAGTTTACGAATACGCAGTATTTT. As protein: CASPLAGGKFTNTQYF.